One sample yielded the 22 T cell receptor beta chains listed below, sequenced in a study of graft-versus-host responses after intestinal transplantation. Assay used: immunoSEQ multiplex PCR; TCRdb lists only in-frame clones, some missing. The table includes around 120,000 clones, 90% detected once. Antigen specificity for these receptors is unknown. Here the sequenced sample was unstimulated CD4+ T cells sorted from spleen or lymph node cells, taken before intestinal transplant. The receptors originated from a human donor who received an intestinal transplant.

The chain is built from TRBV9 and TRBJ2-2; D may be TRBD1 (6 bases). Germline V CDR1 and CDR2: SGDLS, YYNGEE. Trimming pared 2 bases from V and 5 bases from J, leaving 13 bases between. This CDR3 is built from 15 residues. The CDR3 is CASSVGTPWTGELFF. Written as DNA, the CDR3 is TGTGCCAGCAGCGTGGGGACACCGTGGACCGGGGAGCTGTTTTTT. The complete variable domain, with remaining parts taken from reference TRBV9 and TRBJ2-2, reads DSGVTQTPKHLITATGQRVTLRCSPRSGDLSVYWYQQSLDQGLQFLIQYYNGEERAKGNILERFSAQQFPDLHSELNLSSLELGDSALYFCASSVGTPWTGELFFGEGSRLTVL.

This clone occurred once. V and J are TRBV4-1 and TRBJ2-7; a possible D gene is TRBD1 (6 bases). Between the trimmed V and J ends, which lost 2 bases and 2 bases, there was a span of 22 bases. Germline V lookup: CDR1 MGHRA, CDR2 YSYEKL. This CDR3 has 18 amino acids. In nucleotides, the CDR3 is TGCGCCAGCAGCCAACAAGATCGAACAGGGCCGATCCCCTACGAGCAGTACTTC. Protein product: CASSQQDRTGPIPYEQYF.

CDR3 nucleotides: TGTGCCAGCAGCTTCCGGGAGAGTAACGCCGGGGAGCTGTTTTTT. Translation: CASSFRESNAGELFF. The chain couples TRBV11-2 to TRBJ2-2; TRBD2 might be the D (6 bases). The V gene's germline CDR1 is SGHAT and CDR2 FQNNGV. Trimming took off 3 bases at V and 6 bases at J, with 14 bases between the two ends. The CDR3 is 15 amino acids.

This sequence joins TRBV5-4 and TRBJ2-1; D perhaps matches TRBD1 (5 bases). CDR3 length: 14 residues. V was clipped by 4 bases and J by 6 bases, with 14 bases between them. Germline CDR1 reads SGHNT; CDR2 reads YYREEE (reference sequence). CDR3 region: CASSETATLNEQFF. The CDR3 nucleotides read TGTGCCAGCAGCGAGACAGCGACTCTCAATGAGCAGTTCTTC.

The chain has TRBV15 and TRBJ2-3; D is unclear. The CDR3 runs to 13 residues. CDR1 LNHNV and CDR2 YYDKDF come from the germline V gene (reference sequence). V gave up 1 base and J gave up 0 bases, with 2 bases separating them. CDR3 region: CATSRVSTDTQYF. In DNA, the CDR3 is TGTGCCACCAGCAGAGTAAGCACAGATACGCAGTATTTT.

V and J are TRBV2 and TRBJ2-2; 11 bases agree with TRBD2. V trimming: 6 bases; J trimming: 6 bases; junction bases outside the gene matches: 9. Per germline, CDR1 SNHLY and CDR2 FYNNEI. CDR3 length: 16 amino acids. The CDR3 DNA reads TGTGCCAGCAGCGGACCGGGACTAGCGGTCCCCGGGGAGCTGTTTTTT. Amino acid sequence: CASSGPGLAVPGELFF.

The CDR3 loop is CASSQDTFQGEAFF. The CDR3 DNA is TGCGCCAGCAGCCAAGATACTTTTCAGGGGGAAGCTTTCTTT. The genes are TRBV4-3 and TRBJ1-1, with TRBD1 as a possible D gene (6 bases). The CDR3 extends over 14 amino acids. Trimming took off 0 bases at V and 8 bases at J, with 13 bases between the two ends. Germline CDR1 reads LGHNA; CDR2 reads YSLEER.

The V gene is TRBV5-1, the J gene TRBJ1-1; no firm D call. Trimming removed 3 bases at V and 2 bases at J, with 11 bases between. From germline, CDR1 is SGHRS and CDR2 YFSETQ. This CDR3 is built from 14 residues. The CDR3 DNA follows: TGCGCCAGCAGCTGGGAGCCCGTAAACACTGAAGCTTTCTTT. This codes for CASSWEPVNTEAFF.

The genes are TRBV4-2 and TRBJ2-5; no firm D call. Germline CDR1 LGHNA, CDR2 YNFKEQ. This CDR3 has 15 amino acids. With 0 bases removed from V and 5 bases from J, the gap between germline ends came to 13 bases. DNA of the CDR3: TGTGCCAGCAGCCAAGATCTTCAGCGCCGGGAGACCCAGTACTTC. Translating gives CASSQDLQRRETQYF.

The rearrangement joins TRBV9 to TRBJ1-6; 7 bases map to TRBD1. Germline V gene data show CDR1 as SGDLS and CDR2 as YYNGEE. Losses at the gene ends were 0 bases for V and 9 bases for J; bases not matched to a gene: 9. CDR3 size: 16 residues. As DNA, the CDR3 is TGTGCCAGCAGCGTAGCCCATGAGACAGGGATTTCACCCCTCCACTTT. Its protein is CASSVAHETGISPLHF.

V is TRBV7-2 and J is TRBJ1-2; D unclear. This CDR3 has 12 amino acids. V was cut by 5 bases and J by 7 bases, with 11 bases left in between. Germline assignment: CDR1 SGHTA and CDR2 FQGNSA. The CDR3 coding sequence is TGTGCCAGCAGCCCTAGAGACGGTGGCTACACCTTC. It codes for CASSPRDGGYTF. The full variable domain, in which reference TRBV7-2 and TRBJ1-2 provide the parts outside the CDR3, is GAGVSQSPSNKVTEKGKDVELRCDPISGHTALYWYRQSLGQGLEFLIYFQGNSAPDKSGLPSDRFSAERTGGSVSTLTIQRTQQEDSAVYLCASSPRDGGYTFGSGTRLTVV.

This clone was recorded a few times. The rearrangement links TRBV18 to TRBJ1-6; 7 nucleotides agree with TRBD1. The junction had 17 bases not matched to a gene; V was cut back by 2 bases and J by 10 bases. This CDR3 comprises 18 residues. In germline, CDR1 is KGHSH, CDR2 LQKENI. DNA for the CDR3: TGTGCCAGCTCACCATTGAAAACAGGGGCAACTTTGCGGTCACCCCTCCACTTT. Amino acid sequence: CASSPLKTGATLRSPLHF.

The CDR3 reads CASDPGGGMNTEAFF. Here the CDR3 DNA reads TGCGCCAGCGACCCGGGGGGCGGAATGAACACTGAAGCTTTCTTT. V usage is TRBV5-1 and J usage is TRBJ1-1; D might be TRBD1 (6 bases). Germline values: CDR1 SGHRS, CDR2 YFSETQ. V was shortened by 7 bases and J by 0 bases, with 16 bases between the two germline ends. This CDR3 spans 15 amino acids.

The chain joins TRBV7-2 to TRBJ2-7; 7 nucleotides align to TRBD1. The J segment lost 3 bases and the V segment lost 6 bases, leaving 5 bases of the junction unmatched. The CDR3 extends over 13 amino acids. Germline V gives CDR1 SGHTA, CDR2 FQGNSA. CDR3: CASSKDRYYEQYF. The CDR3 DNA reads TGTGCCAGCAGTAAGGACAGGTACTACGAGCAGTACTTC.

The chain carries TRBV7-2 and TRBJ1-3; a possible D gene is TRBD1 (6 bases). CDR3 size: 17 residues. The germline V gene encodes CDR1 SGHTA and CDR2 FQGNSA. V was trimmed by 1 base and J by 2 bases, leaving 15 bases between them. This CDR3 is CASSLETFRGAGNTIYF. The CDR3 nucleotides read TGTGCCAGCAGCTTAGAGACCTTCAGGGGTGCTGGAAACACCATATATTTT.

The genes are TRBV25-1 and TRBJ2-5; possible D gene TRBD2, 5 bases. CDR3 length: 17 amino acids. Germline V gives CDR1 MGHDK, CDR2 SYGVNS. V was cut by 3 bases and J by 5 bases, with 22 bases left in between. CDR3 amino acids: CASSDPRQAPSRETQYF. The CDR3 DNA follows: TGTGCCAGCAGTGACCCCCGGCAGGCCCCTAGCCGGGAGACCCAGTACTTC.

With regard to this clone: One end of the junction fails to match germline, which may point to a read error. The chain recombines TRBV9 with TRBJ1-2; D possibly corresponds to TRBD1 (5 bases). CDR3 length: 15 residues. Germline assignment: CDR1 SGDLS and CDR2 YYNGEE. CDR3 coding DNA: TGTGCCAGCAGCCTACAGGCTCTCCAACCCTATGGCTACGCCTTC. The encoded protein is CASSLQALQPYGYAF.

In its sample, this clone was seen a few times. The gene calls are TRBV6-5 and TRBJ2-7, with TRBD2 matching 9 bases. Trimming removed 6 bases from V and 1 base from J; junction bases left unmatched: 4. The CDR3 has 14 amino acids. The germline gives CDR1 MNHEY, CDR2 SVGAGI. CDR3 bases: TGTGCCAGCAGAGGTCTAGCGGGGTCCTACGAGCAGTACTTC. Encoded protein: CASRGLAGSYEQYF.

The gene calls are TRBV18 and TRBJ1-4; D not resolved. The CDR3 is made up of 13 amino acids. Germline CDR1 KGHSH, CDR2 LQKENI. V lost 2 bases and J lost 7, with 8 bases in between. The CDR3 region is CASSPIAGEKLFF. As DNA, the CDR3 is TGTGCCAGCTCACCAATAGCGGGTGAAAAACTGTTTTTT.

In nucleotides, the CDR3 is TGTGCCAGCAGCCTACCCGGGAGTACAGATACGCAGTATTTT. As protein: CASSLPGSTDTQYF. This chain uses TRBV5-4 with TRBJ2-3; D is perhaps TRBD2 (6 bases). The CDR3 consists of 14 residues. The V gene lost 4 bases and the J gene lost 3 bases, with 12 bases spanning the gap. Per germline, CDR1 SGHNT and CDR2 YYREEE (reference sequence). Using reference TRBV5-4 and TRBJ2-3 for the parts outside the CDR3, the full variable domain is ETGVTQSPTHLIKTRGQQVTLRCSSQSGHNTVSWYQQALGQGPQFIFQYYREEENGRGNFPPRFSGLQFPNYSSELNVNALELDDSALYLCASSLPGSTDTQYFGPGTRLTVL.

V is TRBV5-1 and J is TRBJ2-2; no clear D gene. The CDR3 extends over 14 amino acids. V lost 0 bases to trimming and J lost 1 base, with 4 bases between them. Germline-derived CDR1 and CDR2 are SGHRS and YFSETQ. DNA for the CDR3: TGCGCCAGCAGCTTGGAGCGGAACACCGGGGAGCTGTTTTTT. Residues: CASSLERNTGELFF.

The rearrangement links TRBV6-1 to TRBJ2-3, with unresolved D. V lost 1 base, J lost 2 bases, and 7 bases lay in between. The CDR3 extends over 14 amino acids. Germline CDR1 is MNHNS and CDR2 is SASEGT. The CDR3 sequence is CASSEGFYTDTQYF. Here the CDR3 DNA reads TGTGCCAGCAGTGAAGGGTTCTACACAGATACGCAGTATTTT.